The 22 T cell receptor beta chains presented below share a single source sample, sequenced in a study of T-cell memory formation after mild COVID-19. Each CDR3 protein gets one entry after TCRdb re-called the 5' RACE reads with MiXCR. The sample has 550,000 to 600,000 distinct CDR3 sequences; 20% to 25% are singletons. The sequenced sample consisted of PBMCs or a T cell subset sorted from them (not recorded which). The receptors derive from an adult woman who had mild COVID-19 (a few samples of this study predate the infection). Cell type and time point are not known.

The rearrangement joins TRBV29-1 to TRBJ2-7; D may match TRBD1 or TRBD2 (7 bases each). This CDR3 contains 13 residues. Germline V gene lookup returns CDR1 SQVTM and CDR2 ANQGSEA. Trimming shortened V by 7 bases and J by 0 bases, and 13 bases separated the two germline ends. The CDR3 DNA follows: TGCAGCGGATCAGGGGGGGACTCCTACGAGCAGTACTTC. This sequence encodes CSGSGGDSYEQYF.

This clonotype occurred a few times. J is TRBJ2-1 and V is TRBV18; no firm D call. V was shortened by 0 bases and J by 0 bases, with 9 bases between the two germline ends. Germline V gives CDR1 KGHSH, CDR2 LQKENI. The CDR3 runs 16 residues. The CDR3 DNA reads as TGTGCCAGCTCACCACCGGGGTCGAGCTCCTACAATGAGCAGTTCTTC. Translation gives CASSPPGSSSYNEQFF.

The chain links TRBV9 to TRBJ2-1, with 9 bases aligning to TRBD1. Losses at the gene ends were 3 bases for V and 3 bases for J; bases not matched to a gene: 10. Germline V gene sequence: CDR1 SGDLS, CDR2 YYNGEE. CDR3 length equals 17 residues. For the CDR3, the DNA is TGTGCCAGCAGCGGGGACGGGACAGGGTGGTTCTACAATGAGCAGTTCTTC. This sequence encodes CASSGDGTGWFYNEQFF.

The V gene is TRBV20-1, the J gene TRBJ2-1; weak D call: TRBD2 (6 bases). Per germline, CDR1 DFQATT and CDR2 SNEGSKA (reference sequence). Trimming took 1 base from V and 6 from J, leaving 13 bases between them. This CDR3 is built from 14 residues. The CDR3 loop reads CSARGGAPSNEQFF. The CDR3 DNA reads TGCAGTGCTAGAGGCGGGGCTCCCTCCAATGAGCAGTTCTTC.

The chain combines TRBV27 with TRBJ2-3; D call uncertain. V was shortened by 5 bases and J by 0 bases, with 12 bases between the two germline ends. The length of the CDR3 is 15 residues. Germline CDR1 and CDR2: MNHEY and SMNVEV (reference sequence). In nucleotides, the CDR3 is TGTGCCAGCAGTATAGCTTATGCTAGCACAGATACGCAGTATTTT. Protein sequence: CASSIAYASTDTQYF.

A few counts support this clonotype. The rearrangement uses TRBV20-1 and TRBJ2-4; unclear D gene. The CDR3 is 14 amino acids. The germline gives CDR1 DFQATT, CDR2 SNEGSKA (reference sequence). V was pared by 7 bases and J by 0 bases, with 13 bases between. The CDR3 coding sequence is TGCAGTGTTCCGGCCCTACTAGCCAAAAACATTCAGTACTTC. It is translated as CSVPALLAKNIQYF.

The V and J genes are TRBV7-3 and TRBJ2-2; TRBD1 matches 8 bases. This CDR3 contains 14 residues. Germline V gives CDR1 SGHTA, CDR2 FQGTGA. With V trimmed by 5 bases and J by 6 bases, 5 bases remained unmatched. The CDR3 DNA reads TGTGCCAGCAGCCCGTACAGGGGGGCCGGGGAGCTGTTTTTT. This gives the protein CASSPYRGAGELFF.

V gene TRBV19 combines with J gene TRBJ1-1; no clear D. The V gene lost 6 bases and the J gene lost 2 bases, with 10 bases spanning the gap. This CDR3 has 13 residues. From germline, CDR1 is LNHDA and CDR2 SQIVND (reference sequence). The CDR3 nucleotides are TGTGCCAGTAGCGCCAAAATAAACACTGAAGCTTTCTTT. Residues: CASSAKINTEAFF.

There are a few counts of this clonotype. This chain connects TRBV7-8 to TRBJ2-5; D might be TRBD1 or TRBD2, each matching 5 bases. Per germline, CDR1 SGHVS and CDR2 FQNEAQ. Trimming took off 5 bases at V and 5 bases at J, with 15 bases between the two ends. The CDR3 is 14 residues long. The CDR3 sequence is CASSQGRWRETQYF. In DNA, the CDR3 is TGTGCCAGCAGCCAGGGACGTTGGCGGGAGACCCAGTACTTC.

This clonotype came up a few times. V gene TRBV5-8 combines with J gene TRBJ1-2; 8 nucleotides match TRBD1. V lost 5 bases and J lost 4; bases outside the gene matches: 4. The CDR3 contains 13 residues. Germline values: CDR1 SGHTS, CDR2 YDEGEE. In nucleotides, the CDR3 is TGTGCCAGCAGGGAGGACAGGGCCTATGGCTACACCTTC. It yields the protein CASREDRAYGYTF. Full variable domain (rest looked up from reference TRBV5-8 and TRBJ1-2): EAGVTQSPTHLIKTRGQQATLRCSPISGHTSVYWYQQALGLGLQFLLWYDEGEERNRGNFPPRFSGRQFPNYSSELNVNALELEDSALYLCASREDRAYGYTFGSGTRLTVV.

The rearrangement links TRBV6-1 to TRBJ2-1, with 9 nucleotides matching TRBD1. The CDR3 extends over 14 amino acids. Germline CDR1 is MNHNS and CDR2 is SASEGT. V dropped 6 bases and J dropped 4; count of bases not matched to a gene: 4. CDR3 protein: CASSGDRVYNEQFF. The CDR3 nucleotides are TGTGCCAGCAGCGGGGACAGGGTTTACAATGAGCAGTTCTTC.

This clonotype has more than one count but fewer than ten. This chain joins TRBV7-8 and TRBJ2-5; no firm D call. Per the germline V gene, CDR1 is SGHVS and CDR2 is FQNEAQ. The CDR3 extends over 12 amino acids. Trimming cost V 4 bases and J 3 bases, with 6 bases left between them. The CDR3 nucleotides read TGTGCCAGCAGCTGGGTAGAAGAGACCCAGTACTTC. It is translated as CASSWVEETQYF.

This chain joins TRBV20-1 and TRBJ1-5; D gene ambiguous. The CDR3 has 18 residues. The V end was cut by 0 bases, the J end by 0 bases, with 18 bases between. Germline CDR1 reads DFQATT; CDR2 reads SNEGSKA (reference sequence). The CDR3 DNA reads as TGCAGTGCTAGAGACCGACTCGACGGGATCTATAGCAATCAGCCCCAGCATTTT. The encoded protein is CSARDRLDGIYSNQPQHF.

A single count supports this clonotype. The gene calls are TRBV7-9 and TRBJ1-2; no firm D call. This CDR3 contains 13 residues. Germline V gives CDR1 SEHNR, CDR2 FQNEAQ (reference sequence). The V gene lost 6 bases and the J gene lost 3 bases, with 11 bases spanning the gap. The CDR3 DNA reads TGTGCCAGCAGTCCTGACACGTACTATGGCTACACCTTC. This gives the protein CASSPDTYYGYTF.

The sample holds many counts of this clonotype. V and J are TRBV6-1 and TRBJ1-3, with TRBD1 matching 9 bases. The length of the CDR3 is 16 residues. After removal of 10 bases from V and 0 bases from J, the junction contained 10 bases not matched to a gene. The germline V gene encodes CDR1 MNHNS and CDR2 SASEGT. DNA of the CDR3: TGTGCCACGTGGGACAGGGCGACAAACTCTGGAAACACCATATATTTT. The encoded protein is CATWDRATNSGNTIYF.

This clonotype was seen a few times. The chain combines TRBV4-2 with TRBJ2-1; the D gene is possibly TRBD2 (6 bases). Germline V gene sequence: CDR1 LGHNA, CDR2 YNFKEQ. The CDR3 is 16 residues long. Trimming removed 2 bases from V and 5 bases from J, with 16 bases in between. For the CDR3, the DNA is TGTGCCAGCAGCCAACCGGGACTCCGTATCGACAATGAGCAGTTCTTC. Translating it yields CASSQPGLRIDNEQFF.

This clonotype was counted only a few times. This chain connects TRBV20-1 to TRBJ2-1; 11 positions match TRBD2. The length of the CDR3 is 13 residues. V shed 5 bases and J 8 bases; nucleotides not matched to a gene: 5. Looked up from germline, CDR1 is DFQATT and CDR2 is SNEGSKA (reference sequence). The CDR3 DNA follows: TGCAGTGCTGGTAGCGGGAGGGCCCATGAGCAGTTCTTC. This encodes CSAGSGRAHEQFF.

The rearrangement links TRBV20-1 to TRBJ2-7; D not certain. The ends were cut back, 3 bases at V and 4 bases at J, with 10 bases in the middle. The CDR3 sequence is 12 residues long. Germline V CDR1 and CDR2: DFQATT, SNEGSKA (reference sequence). CDR3 amino acids: CSARGRFYEQYF. The CDR3 region has the DNA TGCAGTGCTAGGGGCCGGTTTTACGAGCAGTACTTC.

The chain links TRBV20-1 to TRBJ2-4; TRBD2 is a possible D gene (5 bases). Trimming stripped 6 bases from V and 8 bases from J, with 20 bases between. Per germline, CDR1 DFQATT and CDR2 SNEGSKA (reference sequence). The CDR3 covers 14 residues. The DNA of the CDR3 is TGCAGTGCCCGAGGGCGGTTGTGGCGAGACATTCAGTACTTC. It yields the protein CSARGRLWRDIQYF.

This clonotype was observed a few times. The rearrangement links TRBV5-1 to TRBJ2-3, with TRBD2 matching 7 bases. Losses at the gene ends were 0 bases for V and 0 bases for J; bases not matched to a gene: 4. Looked up from germline, CDR1 is SGHRS and CDR2 is YFSETQ. This CDR3 is 16 amino acids long. The DNA of the CDR3 is TGCGCCAGCAGCTTGGGTGGTAGCGGGAGCACAGATACGCAGTATTTT. Translation gives CASSLGGSGSTDTQYF.

V gene TRBV6-2 or TRBV6-3 combines with J gene TRBJ1-5; possible D gene TRBD1, 6 bases. CDR3 size: 17 residues. Germline V lookup: CDR1 MNHEY, CDR2 SVGEGT. The V and J ends lost 5 bases and 0 bases respectively, with 17 bases between them. Written as DNA, the CDR3 is TGTGCCAGCAGTCTCATAGGGGGGATACTTAGCAATCAGCCCCAGCATTTT. This encodes CASSLIGGILSNQPQHF.

This rearrangement joins TRBV2 to TRBJ1-5; possible D gene TRBD1, 5 bases. CDR1 is SNHLY and CDR2 is FYNNEI in the germline V gene. CDR3 length equals 15 residues. The V end lost 6 bases, the J end lost 0 bases, and 12 bases lay between the germline ends. CDR3 loop: CASSRQHNSNQPQHF. CDR3 in DNA: TGTGCCAGCAGCCGACAGCATAATAGCAATCAGCCCCAGCATTTT.